The 2 T cell receptor beta chains presented below share a single source sample, sequenced in a study of blood T cell repertoires in COVID-19. The data were produced by immunoSEQ multiplex PCR, yet TCRdb's version contains in-frame clones alone and is incomplete. The sample includes roughly 500,000 clones, over 75% seen only once; the top ten take 1.5% to 2%. Sequencing was performed on PBMCs or T cells enriched from blood (not recorded which). These receptors all come from a woman aged 40-49 years who had recovered from COVID-19.

This clone was found once. J is TRBJ2-1 and V is TRBV5-1; weak D call: TRBD2 (5 bases). This CDR3 region has 13 residues. The germline V and J ends were trimmed by 3 bases and 6 bases, with 10 bases remaining between them. The V gene's germline CDR1 is SGHRS and CDR2 YFSETQ. The CDR3 coding sequence is TGCGCCAGCAGCTCTAGCTGGGGCAATGAGCAGTTCTTC. Translation: CASSSSWGNEQFF.

This clone occurred once. V is TRBV12-5 and J is TRBJ1-1; D not resolved. Trimming stripped 6 bases from V and 7 bases from J, with 12 bases between. Germline CDR1 LGHNT, CDR2 FRNRAP. The length of the CDR3 is 12 residues. CDR3 bases: TGTGCTAGTGGGCGACAATACGGTGAAGCTTTCTTT. Its translation: CASGRQYGEAFF. Full variable domain (rest looked up from reference TRBV12-5 and TRBJ1-1): DARVTQTPRHKVTEMGQEVTMRCQPILGHNTVFWYRQTMMQGLELLAYFRNRAPLDDSGMPKDRFSAEMPDATLATLKIQPSEPRDSAVYFCASGRQYGEAFFGQGTRLTVV.